This T cell receptor (beta chain) was retrieved from a study of CD8+CD57+ T cells in acquired aplastic anemia. Only patients with CD8+CD57+ cell expansion on flow cytometry were chosen for sequencing. TCR beta VDJ and CDR3 profiles were obtained from a genomic DNA template. TCRdb reprocessed the reads via MiXCR and lists one record per CDR3 protein. The data contain roughly 500,000 distinct CDR3 sequences, around 33% of them singletons. This clonotype has just a few counts. The antigen is not known. The CDR3 has 15 amino acids. Deletions cut 5 bases from V and 2 bases from J, with 13 bases between. Germline V lookup: CDR1 SGHAT, CDR2 FQNNGV. Study results and limitations: CD8+ Simpson's diversity in patients was not significantly different from that in controls.

Sequenced sample: sorted CD4+, CD8+, or CD8+CD57+ T cells (not recorded which) from PBMCs. The receptor was derived from a human donor with aplastic anemia. V and J are TRBV11-2 and TRBJ2-1; no definite D call. The CDR3 DNA follows: TGTGCCAGCAGCCTACATTACCGGACCTACAATGAGCAGTTCTTC. Its protein product is CASSLHYRTYNEQFF.